Detailed here is one T cell receptor (beta chain). The entry originates in a study of blood T cell repertoires in COVID-19. Study context: Acute and convalescent COVID-19 specimens originated in the United States, Italy and Spain. The cDNA or gDNA used as material had been derived from T cells, B-cell-depleted T cells, or PBMCs.

Enrolled during active infection, Seattle patients were then followed longitudinally. The assay was immunoSEQ multiplex PCR, and TCRdb's table has in-frame clones only and misses some. The repertoire holds a few hundred thousand clones, with 82% as singletons. The CDR3 has 14 residues. Germline V gene lookup returns CDR1 SGHTA and CDR2 FQGNSA. The V and J ends lost 2 bases and 3 bases respectively, with 10 bases between them. The material sequenced was peripheral blood. The chain employs TRBV7-2 and TRBJ2-5, with D tentatively TRBD2 (5 bases). The sequence derives from a woman over 75 with COVID-19, enrolled during active disease. The CDR3 bases are TGTGCCAGCAGCTTAAATTGGGGAGAAGAGACCCAGTACTTC. It codes for CASSLNWGEETQYF. The complete variable domain, with remaining parts taken from reference TRBV7-2 and TRBJ2-5, reads GAGVSQSPSNKVTEKGKDVELRCDPISGHTALYWYRQSLGQGLEFLIYFQGNSAPDKSGLPSDRFSAERTGGSVSTLTIQRTQQEDSAVYLCASSLNWGEETQYFGPGTRLLVL.